Here is one TCR beta chain with its context. This entry is derived from a study of T cell changes during pregnancy in multiple sclerosis. Measured with immunoSEQ multiplex PCR; TCRdb has only the in-frame clones, and not every one. The table shows around 62,000 clones, with around 93% occurring only once. This TCR came from a female donor with multiple sclerosis, enrolled in a pregnancy study. The source material was CD4+ T cells from peripheral blood mononuclear cells, sampled in the first trimester of pregnancy.

The DNA for the CDR3 is TGCAGCGTTCAGACAGGGGGCGACTATGGCTACACCTTC. It specifies CSVQTGGDYGYTF. The V and J genes are TRBV29-1 and TRBJ1-2, with 10 bases identical to TRBD1. This CDR3 contains 13 residues. V trimming: 5 bases; J trimming: 3 bases; junction bases outside the gene matches: 3. Germline V gene sequence: CDR1 SQVTM, CDR2 ANQGSEA.